This T cell receptor beta chain was found in a study of blood T cells in healthy people across ages. Study-level results: A roughly linear age-dependent decrease characterized TCR beta diversity per million T cells.

Worth noting for this clonotype: The antigen remains unidentified.

Alongside a J-beta primer mix, a sample-barcoded 5' primer served in a second PCR lasting about 7 to 11 cycles. MiXCR, applied by TCRdb to the 5' RACE reads, yields one record per CDR3 protein. The sample consists of about 1,400,000 distinct CDR3 sequences, 35% to 45% of them appearing once. Isolated PBMCs totaled at least 6 million in each sample. J lost 4 bases, V lost 6 bases, and 9 bases had no gene match. This CDR3 spans 14 amino acids. Per the germline V gene, CDR1 is DFQATT and CDR2 is SNEGSKA (reference sequence). The sample was blood. This rearrangement joins TRBV20-1 to TRBJ1-5; 7 positions match TRBD1. This receptor was obtained from a woman between 18 and 29 years old in good health. The CDR3 DNA sequence: TGCAGTGCAACGGCCGGGACAGAGAATCAGCCCCAGCATTTT. Translated: CSATAGTENQPQHF.